The TCR beta chain described here comes from a study of Tregs in tolerant kidney transplant recipients (dated by TCRdb to the late 2010s). Describing the broader study: The transplants used related donors with nonmyeloablative bone marrow transplantation, and mixed chimerism in the human trials was transient. TCRbeta sequencing was used in the study to identify donor-specific regulatory T cells before combined kidney and bone marrow transplantation, and the identified cells were then tracked after transplant.

Regarding this clone: Its antigen remains unidentified. No much larger clone exists at a distance of one base, and base qualities are not known.

For TCRbeta CDR3 sequencing, genomic DNA was extracted from sorted cells using the QIAGEN DNeasy Blood and Tissue Kit. Through immunoSEQ, high-throughput TCRbeta CDR3 sequencing was done commercially, including PCR amplification with internal controls and bias correction. The published analysis was carried out like this. Unique productive TCRbeta sequences were defined by CDR3 nucleotide sequence when primers matched and otherwise by CDR3 amino acid sequence together with Vbeta and Jbeta genes. Sorting error was corrected by removing sequences shared between sorted populations at a frequency ratio of 2:1 or less, and the remaining shared sequences were assigned to the higher population. Sequences were defined as donor-reactive when expanded at least 5-fold in CFSE-low cells versus unstimulated cells and present at a frequency of at least 0.01% in CFSE-low cells. Repertoire divergence was quantified by Jensen-Shannon divergence calculated from the top 100 TCRbeta sequences ranked by frequency. For samples with multiple sequencing runs, sorting error was corrected in each run separately before the runs were combined. TCRdb carries this immuneACCESS record with in-frame sequences only. Its versions omit some clonotypes, under half of them owing to an unresolved V gene in the studies checked, with the rest unexplained. V, J and clone size were drawn from that table, and D and trimming were deduced from the DNA. The table for this sample lists about 100,000 clones; around 87% of them were counted only once. Together, the top ten hold more than 0.3% of the sample.

The CDR3 numbers 14 residues from cysteine through phenylalanine. Only CDR3 DNA is held: 42 bases, read in frame from base 1. The germline V gene gives CDR1 as LGHNA and CDR2 as YSLEER. Deletion took 3 bases off V and 8 bases off J, with a span of 13 bases between the germline ends. Broader findings and caveats from the paper: The study was constrained by small patient numbers, and validation of the findings is required in larger populations and under other immunosuppression protocols. For some patients, the PCR primers changed as time went on, which meant samples from those patients could not be compared with one another at the nucleotide level. Biological reproducibility was not directly addressed, though technical replication error appeared minimal. Donor-specific Treg expansion was found to exceed global Treg expansion in tolerant patients, suggesting antigen-driven rather than nonspecific expansion. The most biologically relevant and donor-specific TCRbeta repertoire appeared to be identified by expanding Tregs with activated donor B cells.

The sample's time point label, in plain terms: blood sample drawn before combined kidney and bone marrow transplant. Unstimulated Tregs (CD4+CD25+CD127-), CD4+ non-Tregs (CD4+CD25-), CD4 and CD8 cells were FACS-sorted from thawed PBMCs. 4 combined kidney and bone marrow transplant recipients from the ITN036ST trial were included as patients, and samples were available only from these trial subjects. Healthy control blood was processed to PBMCs with a Ficoll density gradient and then cryopreserved, whereas patient PBMCs were collected both before and after transplant. The sequence is built from TRBV4-3 and TRBJ2-2; the D segment could be TRBD2, given 5 matching bases. Sequencing used CD4+ T cells from blood, obtained before the transplant. The receptor's source is a human donor who received a combined kidney and bone marrow transplant. The nucleotides are TGCGCCAGCAGCCAGGCCTTAGCGTCTGGGGAGCTGTTTTTT. This yields the protein CASSQALASGELFF.